One and the same sample provided the 18 T cell receptor beta chains below, sequenced in a study of identical twins. MiXCR was run by TCRdb on the 5' RACE reads, yielding one entry per CDR3 protein. The sample has around 530,000 distinct CDR3 sequences; about 15% are singletons. The same specimen was also included in a second study, on yellow fever vaccine responses in identical twins.

The sample taken for sequencing was CD4+ T cells sorted from blood. These receptors were obtained from a woman aged 18-29 years in good health.

In its sample, this clonotype was seen a few times. The chain is built from TRBV9 and TRBJ1-2, with 9 positions matching TRBD1. This CDR3 has 15 residues. V gave up 5 bases and J gave up 4 bases; unmatched junction bases: 9. CDR1 and CDR2 from the germline V gene are SGDLS and YYNGEE. CDR3 loop: CASSRTGTGSYGYTF. CDR3 nucleotide sequence: TGTGCCAGCAGTCGAACCGGGACAGGGTCCTATGGCTACACCTTC. Full variable domain (rest looked up from reference TRBV9 and TRBJ1-2): DSGVTQTPKHLITATGQRVTLRCSPRSGDLSVYWYQQSLDQGLQFLIQYYNGEERAKGNILERFSAQQFPDLHSELNLSSLELGDSALYFCASSRTGTGSYGYTFGSGTRLTVV.

This clonotype was detected once. The genes are TRBV5-5 and TRBJ2-1, with a possible D match to TRBD1 (6 bases). The CDR3 runs 16 residues. Germline assignment: CDR1 SGHKS and CDR2 YYEKEE (reference sequence). Trimming stripped 4 bases from V and 0 bases from J, with 14 bases between. The CDR3 coding sequence is TGTGCCAGCAGCCTAGGGTTGGGACACTCCTACAATGAGCAGTTCTTC. Protein product: CASSLGLGHSYNEQFF.

This clonotype was counted between two and nine times. V gene TRBV7-8 combines with J gene TRBJ2-5; D might be TRBD1 (6 bases). The CDR3 runs to 17 residues. CDR1 SGHVS and CDR2 FQNEAQ come from the germline V gene. Between the trimmed V and J ends, which lost 1 base and 0 bases, there was a span of 15 bases. CDR3 sequence (DNA): TGTGCCAGCAGCTTAGGAATCGGGACATTGTACCAAGAGACCCAGTACTTC. Its translation is CASSLGIGTLYQETQYF.

The gene calls are TRBV20-1 and TRBJ1-1; D remains unclear. The V and J ends lost 5 bases and 0 bases respectively, with 10 bases between them. The CDR3 runs to 13 residues. Germline V CDR1 and CDR2: DFQATT, SNEGSKA (reference sequence). The chain's CDR3 is CSAGRRMNTEAFF. The CDR3 DNA is TGCAGTGCTGGCCGCAGGATGAACACTGAAGCTTTCTTT.

The chain links TRBV11-3 to TRBJ2-1; TRBD1 matches at 9 bases. Germline CDR1 SGHNT, CDR2 YENEEA. The trim removed 4 bases at V and 6 bases at J, leaving 7 bases unmatched. This CDR3 has 15 amino acids. The chain's CDR3 is CASSSRTGAGNEQFF. CDR3 coding DNA: TGTGCCAGCAGCTCCAGGACAGGGGCTGGCAATGAGCAGTTCTTC.

This clonotype was counted a few times. The V call is TRBV18, the J call TRBJ1-1; perhaps TRBD1 as D (6 bases). V lost 1 base, J lost 4 bases, and 13 bases lay in between. The CDR3 runs 15 residues. Germline CDR1 reads KGHSH; CDR2 reads LQKENI. In DNA, the CDR3 is TGTGCCAGCTCACCACGCCGGGGGGCAGGCACTGAAGCTTTCTTT. Translating gives CASSPRRGAGTEAFF.

A few counts support this clonotype. This rearrangement joins TRBV7-6 to TRBJ2-5, with D possibly TRBD2 on 7 matching bases. Germline CDR1 is SGHVS and CDR2 is FNYEAQ. The CDR3 covers 17 residues. V was shortened by 2 bases and J by 2 bases, with 18 bases between the two germline ends. CDR3 nucleotides: TGTGCCAGCAGCTTATGGGGGGCGGGGGATAAGCAAGAGACCCAGTACTTC. Translated, it gives CASSLWGAGDKQETQYF.

The chain recombines TRBV3-1 with TRBJ1-5, with 8 bases identical to TRBD1. The V and J ends lost 6 bases and 6 bases, in that order; junction bases with no gene match: 4. The length of the CDR3 is 13 residues. The germline gives CDR1 LGHDT, CDR2 YNNKEL (reference sequence). DNA of the CDR3: TGTGCCAGCAGTCAGGGGGCGCGTCAGCCCCAGCATTTT. It translates to CASSQGARQPQHF.

This clonotype has a handful of counts. V gene TRBV20-1 combines with J gene TRBJ2-3; 12 bases are shared with TRBD2. The CDR3 length is 14 residues. Germline V gene data show CDR1 as DFQATT and CDR2 as SNEGSKA (reference sequence). J lost 7 bases, V lost 6 bases, and 8 bases had no gene match. CDR3 in amino acids: CSAKTSGGFYTQYF. CDR3 bases: TGCAGTGCAAAGACTAGCGGGGGCTTTTATACGCAGTATTTT.

This clonotype was recorded a few times. The chain links TRBV6-1 to TRBJ2-7, with a weak D call TRBD1 (5 bases). Per germline, CDR1 MNHNS and CDR2 SASEGT. Trimming shortened V by 1 base and J by 2 bases, and 9 bases separated the two germline ends. This CDR3 is built from 14 residues. The CDR3 region is CASSEELGPYEQYF. Here the CDR3 DNA reads TGTGCCAGCAGTGAAGAATTGGGGCCCTACGAGCAGTACTTC.

A few counts support this clonotype. This chain uses TRBV5-1 with TRBJ2-2; no clear D. V was cut by 1 base and J by 4 bases, with 11 bases left in between. This CDR3 spans 15 amino acids. CDR1 and CDR2 (germline): SGHRS, YFSETQ. CDR3 loop: CASSLTVPPTGELFF. The CDR3 DNA reads TGCGCCAGCAGCTTGACCGTACCGCCCACCGGGGAGCTGTTTTTT.

This clonotype was counted between two and nine times. This chain uses TRBV3-1 with TRBJ1-2, with no clear D. Germline V gene data show CDR1 as LGHDT and CDR2 as YNNKEL (reference sequence). V was shortened by 0 bases and J by 8 bases, with 16 bases between the two germline ends. CDR3 size: 15 residues. The CDR3 region has the DNA TGTGCCAGCAGCCAAGATGTGAGAGAGGCGGGAGGCTACACCTTC. Encoded protein: CASSQDVREAGGYTF.

The CDR3 loop reads CASSLVAVIYNEQFF. The CDR3 region has the DNA TGTGCCAGCAGTTTAGTAGCGGTGATCTACAATGAGCAGTTCTTC. The chain combines TRBV12-3 or TRBV12-4 with TRBJ2-1; tentatively, D is TRBD2 (6 bases). Between the trimmed V and J ends, which lost 1 base and 3 bases, there was a span of 10 bases. The CDR3 loop spans 15 amino acids.

The rearrangement uses TRBV27 and TRBJ1-6; no reliable D call. V was pared by 6 bases and J by 7 bases, with 7 bases between. This CDR3 has 12 residues. Germline CDR1 and CDR2: MNHEY and SMNVEV (reference sequence). This CDR3 is CASRDLNSPLHF. The DNA of the CDR3 is TGTGCCAGCAGGGATTTGAATTCACCCCTCCACTTT.

This clonotype was recorded a few times. The V call is TRBV24-1, the J call TRBJ1-5; D ambiguous. V was shortened by 4 bases and J by 2 bases, with 11 bases between the two germline ends. The CDR3 runs 15 residues. From germline, CDR1 is KGHDR and CDR2 SFDVKD. The DNA for the CDR3 is TGTGCCACCAGTGACGCCGGACTTCGCAATCAGCCCCAGCATTTT. Its translation is CATSDAGLRNQPQHF.

This clonotype has just a few counts. This sequence joins TRBV10-3 and TRBJ2-5; TRBD1 or TRBD2 may be the D gene (6 bases each). There are 15 residues in the CDR3. The V end was cut by 6 bases, the J end by 5 bases, with 19 bases between. Germline assignment: CDR1 ENHRY and CDR2 SYGVKD. This chain's CDR3 is CAISLVGGDRETQYF. The CDR3 coding sequence is TGTGCCATCAGCTTGGTCGGGGGTGACAGGGAGACCCAGTACTTC.

This clonotype was seen only once. V gene TRBV29-1 combines with J gene TRBJ2-3, with 15 bases lining up with TRBD2. The V gene's germline CDR1 is SQVTM and CDR2 ANQGSEA. V gave up 6 bases and J gave up 3 bases; unmatched junction bases: 10. The CDR3 covers 17 residues. In DNA form, the CDR3 reads TGCAGCGTCCTGGGTGGACTAGCGGGAGGGACGACAGATACGCAGTATTTT. Protein: CSVLGGLAGGTTDTQYF.

This clonotype has more than one count but fewer than ten. The V and J genes are TRBV10-3 and TRBJ2-7, with 12 bases that match TRBD2. This CDR3 region has 15 residues. Germline CDR1 and CDR2: ENHRY and SYGVKD. Losses at the gene ends were 5 bases for V and 6 bases for J; bases not matched to a gene: 8. The CDR3 region is CAISPRLAGEGEQYF. For the CDR3, the DNA is TGTGCCATCAGTCCCCGACTAGCGGGAGAGGGCGAGCAGTACTTC.